A single sample gave rise to the 32 T cell receptor beta chains below, sequenced in a study of T cells after yellow fever vaccination. MiXCR, applied by TCRdb to the 5' RACE reads, yields one record per CDR3 protein. The sample carries approximately 150,000 distinct CDR3 sequences, about 6% recorded once. The sequencing used CD4+ T cells sorted from PBMCs, collected on the day of the first yellow fever vaccination. These receptors all stem from a man younger than 30 who received the YFV17D yellow fever vaccine.

The V gene is TRBV2, the J gene TRBJ1-5, with unresolved D. There are 13 residues in the CDR3. The germline V gene encodes CDR1 SNHLY and CDR2 FYNNEI. V was clipped by 4 bases and J by 7 bases, with 11 bases between them. The chain's CDR3 is CASSGEGQQPQHF. CDR3 in DNA: TGTGCCAGCAGTGGTGAGGGTCAACAGCCCCAGCATTTT.

This clonotype has ten or more counts. The chain joins TRBV3-1 to TRBJ2-6; TRBD1 or TRBD2 may be the D gene (6 bases each). The CDR3 extends over 16 amino acids. V dropped 3 bases and J dropped 2 bases, with 11 bases sitting between them. Germline lookup yields CDR1 LGHDT and CDR2 YNNKEL (reference sequence). CDR3 loop: CASSHPRGPGANVLTF. In DNA form, the CDR3 reads TGTGCCAGCAGCCATCCACGGGGGCCTGGGGCCAACGTCCTGACTTTC.

There are many counts of this clonotype. The V gene is TRBV18, the J gene TRBJ1-1, with 8 bases identical to TRBD1. V gave up 3 bases and J gave up 4 bases; unmatched junction bases: 4. CDR3 length: 14 residues. CDR1 is KGHSH and CDR2 is LQKENI in the germline V gene. CDR3 amino acids: CASSPDRVPTEAFF. Here the CDR3 DNA reads TGTGCCAGCTCACCGGACAGGGTACCCACTGAAGCTTTCTTT.

This clonotype was picked up many times. This chain links TRBV2 with TRBJ2-5; D may be TRBD1 or TRBD2 (5 bases each). With 6 bases removed from V and 9 bases from J, the gap between germline ends came to 20 bases. CDR1 and CDR2 (germline): SNHLY, FYNNEI. This CDR3 is 14 amino acids long. This chain's CDR3 is CASSPRTGPGAQYF. In nucleotides, the CDR3 is TGTGCCAGCAGCCCCCGGACGGGACCCGGGGCCCAGTACTTC.

V and J are TRBV20-1 and TRBJ1-2; D is perhaps TRBD1 (5 bases). The germline V gene encodes CDR1 DFQATT and CDR2 SNEGSKA (reference sequence). V was trimmed by 0 bases and J by 2 bases, leaving 10 bases between them. The CDR3 sequence is 14 residues long. The CDR3 nucleotides are TGCAGTGCTAGAGATCCAAGGGGAAACTATGGCTACACCTTC. It encodes CSARDPRGNYGYTF.

The J gene is TRBJ2-7, the V gene TRBV10-3; possibly TRBD1 for D (6 bases). Germline V gene lookup returns CDR1 ENHRY and CDR2 SYGVKD. V lost 5 bases, J lost 2 bases, and 10 bases lay in between. This CDR3 has 13 residues. CDR3 protein: CAISPTGTYEQYF. The CDR3 coding sequence is TGTGCCATCAGTCCGACAGGCACCTACGAGCAGTACTTC.

The genes are TRBV9 and TRBJ2-1; 9 bases fit TRBD1. The ends lost 4 bases at V and 8 bases at J; junction bases unmatched: 10. Germline loops: CDR1 SGDLS, CDR2 YYNGEE. This CDR3 comprises 15 residues. Here the CDR3 DNA reads TGTGCCAGCAGCCGCCGGGACAGGGTGGGGCATGAGCAGTTCTTC. Amino acid sequence: CASSRRDRVGHEQFF.

This clonotype was counted many times. The rearrangement links TRBV20-1 to TRBJ2-7; 7 bases are a match to TRBD2. This CDR3 has 12 amino acids. In germline, CDR1 is DFQATT, CDR2 SNEGSKA (reference sequence). V dropped 2 bases and J dropped 4; count of bases not matched to a gene: 2. The CDR3 DNA reads TGCAGTGCTAGACGGGGGGAGTACGAGCAGTACGTC. It is translated as CSARRGEYEQYV.

The table lists this clonotype with many counts. J is TRBJ1-2 and V is TRBV5-1, with D possibly matching TRBD1 (6 bases). V was pared by 0 bases and J by 8 bases, with 14 bases between. Germline loops: CDR1 SGHRS, CDR2 YFSETQ. CDR3 size: 14 residues. The CDR3 DNA follows: TGCGCCAGCAGCTTGGGTTTACAGGGAAGCGGCTACACCTTC. It encodes CASSLGLQGSGYTF.

There are a few counts of this clonotype. The chain joins TRBV7-6 to TRBJ2-7; 8 nucleotides match TRBD1. Germline CDR1 reads SGHVS; CDR2 reads FNYEAQ. The V gene end was trimmed by 2 bases and the J gene end by 0 bases; junction bases not matched to a gene: 3. The CDR3 covers 15 residues. As DNA, the CDR3 is TGTGCCAGCAGCTTACGGACAGGGAGCTCCTACGAGCAGTACGTC. It is translated as CASSLRTGSSYEQYV.

This clonotype came up many times. This chain links TRBV11-2 with TRBJ2-3; 11 bases line up with TRBD2. CDR1 is SGHAT, CDR2 FQNNGV, per germline. The V segment lost 4 bases and the J segment 0 bases; nucleotides outside the gene matches: 9. The CDR3 sequence is 18 residues long. The CDR3 DNA sequence: TGTGCCAGCAGCTGGCTAGCGGGGGGCCCAACTAGCACAGATACGCAGTATTTT. Translation: CASSWLAGGPTSTDTQYF.

V usage is TRBV6-5 and J usage is TRBJ1-2; 7 bases are a match to TRBD1. Germline CDR1 MNHEY, CDR2 SVGAGI. The CDR3 sequence is 16 residues long. Germline trimming cut 0 bases from V and 8 bases from J; bases unmatched to any gene: 12. This CDR3 reads CASSYSIKAGGGGYTF. The CDR3 bases are TGTGCCAGCAGTTACTCGATAAAGGCAGGGGGTGGAGGCTACACCTTC.

This clonotype came up many times. V usage is TRBV18 and J usage is TRBJ2-7; 8 bases align to TRBD2. The germline V gene encodes CDR1 KGHSH and CDR2 LQKENI. This CDR3 region has 13 residues. Germline trimming cut 1 base from V and 6 bases from J; bases unmatched to any gene: 2. This CDR3 is CASSPLGGGEQYV. CDR3 nucleotide sequence: TGTGCCAGCTCACCACTCGGGGGGGGCGAGCAGTACGTC.

This clonotype has just a few counts. The V gene is TRBV7-2, the J gene TRBJ2-5; 7 bases agree with TRBD1. CDR3 length: 13 residues. Looked up from germline, CDR1 is SGHTA and CDR2 is FQGNSA. V lost 5 bases and J lost 5; bases outside the gene matches: 5. The CDR3 DNA sequence: TGTGCCAGCAGCGCGGACAGGTCGGAGACCCAGTACTTC. Amino acid sequence: CASSADRSETQYF.

This clonotype was picked up many times. V usage is TRBV7-8 and J usage is TRBJ2-5, with 7 positions matching TRBD2. After removal of 1 base from V and 5 bases from J, the junction contained 4 bases not matched to a gene. Per germline, CDR1 SGHVS and CDR2 FQNEAQ. This CDR3 has 14 amino acids. This chain's CDR3 is CASSLVGGMETQYF. In DNA, the CDR3 is TGTGCCAGCAGCTTAGTGGGGGGGATGGAGACCCAGTACTTC. Supplemented by reference TRBV7-8 and TRBJ2-5, the full variable domain reads GAGVSQSPRYKVAKRGQDVALRCDPISGHVSLFWYQQALGQGPEFLTYFQNEAQLDKSGLPSDRFFAERPEGSVSTLKIQRTQQEDSAVYLCASSLVGGMETQYFGPGTRLLVL.

The table lists this clonotype with many counts. The chain recombines TRBV5-1 with TRBJ1-1; possible D gene TRBD1, 6 bases. Per germline, CDR1 SGHRS and CDR2 YFSETQ. Trimming shortened V by 7 bases and J by 0 bases, and 13 bases separated the two germline ends. There are 14 residues in the CDR3. For the CDR3, the DNA is TGCGCCAGCTCCTTGCAGGGGATGAACACTGAAGCTTTCTTT. Translating it yields CASSLQGMNTEAFF.

This clonotype was detected only a few times. This chain uses TRBV20-1 with TRBJ2-1, with a tentative D call TRBD2 (6 bases). The CDR3 length is 14 residues. Trimming pared 2 bases from V and 7 bases from J, leaving 15 bases between. The germline CDR1 and CDR2 sequences are DFQATT and SNEGSKA (reference sequence). CDR3 in amino acids: CSARRTTSMNEQFF. CDR3 DNA: TGCAGTGCTAGACGAACCACTAGCATGAATGAGCAGTTCTTC.

The table lists this clonotype with a few counts. The gene calls are TRBV7-2 and TRBJ1-1; 9 bases map to TRBD1. Trimming removed 8 bases from V and 6 bases from J; junction bases left unmatched: 7. Germline CDR1 SGHTA, CDR2 FQGNSA. The CDR3 consists of 13 residues. CDR3 amino acids: CASGGQGLSEAFF. CDR3 sequence (DNA): TGTGCCAGCGGGGGACAGGGACTTTCTGAAGCTTTCTTT.

This rearrangement joins TRBV24-1 to TRBJ2-1; D may correspond to TRBD1 or TRBD2 (5 bases each). CDR1 is KGHDR, CDR2 SFDVKD, per germline. Trimming shortened V by 4 bases and J by 3 bases, and 18 bases separated the two germline ends. The CDR3 extends over 17 amino acids. The CDR3 DNA follows: TGTGCCACCAGTGACCCTGGGGCAGGAGGAAGCTACAATGAGCAGTTCTTC. Protein product: CATSDPGAGGSYNEQFF.

The sample holds many counts of this clonotype. The CDR3 loop is CASSRDRGVGEQYF. CDR3 coding DNA: TGTGCCAGCAGCCGGGACAGGGGTGTCGGTGAGCAGTACTTC. V gene TRBV7-2 combines with J gene TRBJ2-7, with 10 nucleotides matching TRBD1. This CDR3 is 14 amino acids long. Germline V gene data show CDR1 as SGHTA and CDR2 as FQGNSA. J gave up 7 bases and V 5 bases, and 8 bases lay outside the gene matches.

This clonotype appeared a few times. The J gene is TRBJ2-5, the V gene TRBV11-2; tentative D call: TRBD2 (7 bases). Per the germline V gene, CDR1 is SGHAT and CDR2 is FQNNGV. CDR3 size: 16 residues. The V end was cut by 0 bases, the J end by 2 bases, with 13 bases between. The CDR3 reads CASSLETGGGQETQYF. DNA for the CDR3: TGTGCCAGCAGCTTAGAGACGGGGGGCGGGCAAGAGACCCAGTACTTC.

This clonotype appeared a few times. V is TRBV5-1 and J is TRBJ2-2, with TRBD2 matching over 11 bases. The CDR3 has 18 residues. The germline V gene encodes CDR1 SGHRS and CDR2 YFSETQ. With V trimmed by 4 bases and J by 0 bases, 8 bases remained unmatched. The CDR3 bases are TGCGCCAGCAGCCAGACTAGCGGGGTGTCCGCGAACACCGGGGAGCTGTTTTTT. It encodes CASSQTSGVSANTGELFF.

V and J are TRBV7-2 and TRBJ2-1; D not resolved. Germline CDR1 and CDR2: SGHTA and FQGNSA. This CDR3 region has 14 residues. Between the trimmed V and J ends, which lost 4 bases and 7 bases, there was a span of 14 bases. CDR3 sequence: CASSSNRGENEQFF. CDR3 bases: TGTGCCAGCAGCTCCAATCGCGGTGAAAATGAGCAGTTCTTC.

This clonotype came up a few times. The chain combines TRBV7-2 with TRBJ2-1; D might be TRBD2 (5 bases). The length of the CDR3 is 14 residues. Germline V gene sequence: CDR1 SGHTA, CDR2 FQGNSA. V lost 5 bases to trimming and J lost 4 bases, with 12 bases between them. This chain's CDR3 is CASSPSRDYNEQFF. CDR3 DNA: TGTGCCAGCAGCCCTAGCCGGGATTACAATGAGCAGTTCTTC. Based on the CDR3 plus reference TRBV7-2 and TRBJ2-1, the full variable domain is GAGVSQSPSNKVTEKGKDVELRCDPISGHTALYWYRQSLGQGLEFLIYFQGNSAPDKSGLPSDRFSAERTGGSVSTLTIQRTQQEDSAVYLCASSPSRDYNEQFFGPGTRLTVL.

This clonotype came up many times. This chain connects TRBV5-1 to TRBJ2-5; tentative D call: TRBD2 (6 bases). The CDR3 is 14 residues long. V was cut by 3 bases and J by 5 bases, with 14 bases left in between. From germline, CDR1 is SGHRS and CDR2 YFSETQ. DNA for the CDR3: TGCGCCAGCAGCTCCGTTTCTAGCGATGAGACCCAGTACTTC. It encodes CASSSVSSDETQYF.

This clonotype was counted at least ten times. The chain links TRBV4-2 to TRBJ2-5, with D possibly matching TRBD2 (5 bases). Trimming took off 0 bases at V and 2 bases at J, with 16 bases between the two ends. This CDR3 has 17 residues. Per germline, CDR1 LGHNA and CDR2 YNFKEQ. DNA for the CDR3: TGTGCCAGCAGCCAAGATCTCGGAGCGGCAGAACAAGAGACCCAGTACTTC. It codes for CASSQDLGAAEQETQYF.

There are many counts of this clonotype. The chain couples TRBV20-1 to TRBJ1-4, with TRBD1 identical over 11 bases. The germline CDR1 and CDR2 sequences are DFQATT and SNEGSKA (reference sequence). The CDR3 runs 13 residues. V dropped 6 bases and J dropped 8; count of bases not matched to a gene: 5. For the CDR3, the DNA is TGCAGTGCCCCGGACAGGGGGCAGGAAAAACTGTTTTTT. This translates into CSAPDRGQEKLFF.

This clonotype was recorded at least ten times. V gene TRBV3-1 combines with J gene TRBJ1-2; 8 positions agree with TRBD1. The V gene end was trimmed by 3 bases and the J gene end by 6 bases; junction bases not matched to a gene: 6. Germline CDR1 and CDR2: LGHDT and YNNKEL (reference sequence). The CDR3 runs to 14 residues. This CDR3 is CASSHLTGGNGYTF. The CDR3 nucleotides read TGTGCCAGCAGCCACCTCACAGGGGGTAATGGCTACACCTTC.

V is TRBV7-6 and J is TRBJ2-7; D possibly corresponds to TRBD1 (5 bases). Trimming cost V 5 bases and J 2 bases, with 13 bases left between them. The CDR3 sequence is 14 residues long. Germline-derived CDR1 and CDR2 are SGHVS and FNYEAQ. The CDR3 sequence: CASSPQAYAYEQYF. CDR3 sequence (DNA): TGTGCCAGCAGCCCACAGGCTTACGCCTACGAGCAGTACTTC.

This clonotype was counted only a few times. The rearrangement uses TRBV6-2 or TRBV6-3 and TRBJ1-5; D is uncertain. Trimming shortened V by 10 bases and J by 6 bases, and 13 bases separated the two germline ends. This CDR3 has 12 residues. Looked up from germline, CDR1 is MNHEY and CDR2 is SVGEGT. The CDR3 is CATSRVAQPQHF. In DNA form, the CDR3 reads TGTGCCACCTCGCGCGTTGCTCAGCCCCAGCATTTT.

This clonotype occurred many times. The CDR3 region is CASSLSDRSPLHF. CDR3 DNA sequence: TGTGCCAGCAGCTTATCAGACCGGTCACCCCTCCACTTT. This sequence joins TRBV7-2 and TRBJ1-6, with D unresolved. CDR1 is SGHTA, CDR2 FQGNSA, per germline. This CDR3 contains 13 residues. The V gene lost 2 bases and the J gene lost 10 bases, with 9 bases spanning the gap.

This clonotype was found a few times. V and J are TRBV3-1 and TRBJ1-1; a possible D gene is TRBD1 (6 bases). The germline V and J ends were trimmed by 3 bases and 0 bases, with 11 bases remaining between them. The germline V gene has CDR1 LGHDT and CDR2 YNNKEL (reference sequence). The CDR3 sequence is 15 residues long. CDR3 coding DNA: TGTGCCAGCAGCCAGAGAGGGGGGATGAACACTGAAGCTTTCTTT. Amino acids: CASSQRGGMNTEAFF.